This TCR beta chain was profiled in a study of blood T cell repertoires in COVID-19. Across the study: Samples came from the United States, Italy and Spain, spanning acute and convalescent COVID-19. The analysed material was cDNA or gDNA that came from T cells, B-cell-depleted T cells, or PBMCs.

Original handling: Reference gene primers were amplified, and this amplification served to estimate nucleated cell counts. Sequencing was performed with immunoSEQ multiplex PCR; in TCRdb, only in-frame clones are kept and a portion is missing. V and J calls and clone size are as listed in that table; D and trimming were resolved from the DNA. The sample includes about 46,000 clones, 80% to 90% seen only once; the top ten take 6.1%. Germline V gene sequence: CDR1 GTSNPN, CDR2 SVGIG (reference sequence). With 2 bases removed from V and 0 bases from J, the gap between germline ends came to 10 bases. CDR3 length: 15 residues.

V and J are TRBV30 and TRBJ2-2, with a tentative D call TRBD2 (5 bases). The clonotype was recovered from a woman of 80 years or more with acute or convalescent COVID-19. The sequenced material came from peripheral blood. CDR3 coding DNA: TGTGCCTGGAGTACCGAGGGCCCGAACACCGGGGAGCTGTTTTTT. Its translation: CAWSTEGPNTGELFF.